This T cell receptor (beta chain) emerged from a study of regulatory T cells in long-lasting Graves disease. Study findings and constraints: Persistent Graves' patients showed a TCR diversity that was lower than that of newly diagnosed ones.

The time point is: newly diagnosed GD, antithyroid drugs for less than 3 months. PBMCs were the source of the RNA used for TCR sequencing. CDR3 length: 16 amino acids. CDR1 and CDR2 from the germline V gene are SGHNT and YYREEE (reference sequence). The V end lost 0 bases, the J end lost 11 bases, and 24 bases lay between the germline ends. The authors built TCR beta libraries using iRepertoire HTBI primers and Arm-PCR of CDR3 regions. TCRdb re-called the multiplex PCR reads with MiXCR, one entry per CDR3 protein. The sample lists 350,000 to 400,000 distinct CDR3 sequences; 15% to 18% were seen once. This clonotype was recorded at least ten times. Its antigen is undetermined.

The clonotype comes from a female donor with Graves disease. The V call is TRBV5-4, the J call TRBJ2-7; D possibly uses TRBD1 or TRBD2 (5 bases each). Sample: peripheral blood mononuclear cells (PBMCs), taken at new diagnosis, from a patient treated with antithyroid drugs. CDR3 nucleotides: TGTGCCAGCAGCTTGGCGAGGGACCTCACACCCATCCGGGAGTACTTC. It is translated as CASSLARDLTPIREYF.